The source of this TCR beta chain is a study of neurological immune-mediated disorders. The cDNA was generated by 5'RACE with 10-nucleotide random UMIs. The output of every sequencing run, over 190 million TCR-beta sequences, came from 15-18 subjects. MiXCR, applied by TCRdb to the 5' RACE reads, yields one record per CDR3 protein. The sample lists about 76,000 distinct CDR3 sequences, over 15% occurring once. This clonotype has a count of ten or more. The CDR3 extends over 12 amino acids. V was shortened by 2 bases and J by 12 bases, with 14 bases between the two germline ends. From germline, CDR1 is SQVTM and CDR2 ANQGSEA. Unsorted libraries came from 2 million PBMCs stored at -80 °C.

The material sequenced was PBMCs. The J gene is TRBJ2-1, the V gene TRBV29-1; D is undetermined. The sequence came from a woman aged 40 to 50 in good health. CDR3 in amino acids: CSVELATGSQFF. CDR3 nucleotide sequence: TGCAGCGTTGAACTCGCGACCGGGTCGCAGTTCTTC.